This is a list of T cell receptor beta chains from one sample in a study of T cell responses to AZD1222 COVID-19 vaccine. Some clones are missing from TCRdb's copy, which holds only in-frame ones; the method was immunoSEQ multiplex PCR. The table has around 94,000 clones, over 75% seen once. This sample comprised peripheral blood, obtained on day 0 of AZD1222 vaccination. The source of these receptors is an adult in good health. The CDR3 runs from the conserved cysteine through the conserved F or W. D genes are given only for firm matches. The size field is filled for only some rows; it gives once, few, many or a size class.

clone_size j_call v_call d_call cdr3_aa cdr3_nt
- TRBJ2-7 TRBV3-1/TRBV3-2 - CASSDFNEQYF TGTGCCAGCTCCGATTTCAACGAGCAGTACTTC
- TRBJ1-2 TRBV29-1 - CSVRGLLSSYGYTF TGCAGCGTCCGGGGACTTTTAAGCAGCTATGGCTACACCTTC
- TRBJ2-1 TRBV10-3 - CAISEKQISYNEQFF TGTGCCATCAGTGAGAAGCAGATTTCCTACAATGAGCAGTTCTTC
- TRBJ1-6 TRBV28 TRBD1 CASRLPGTGGSYNSPLHF TGTGCCAGCAGACTACCCGGGACAGGGGGCTCCTATAATTCACCCCTCCACTTT
- TRBJ1-5 TRBV27 - CASSLQYSNQPQHF TGTGCCAGCAGTTTGCAGTATAGCAATCAGCCCCAGCATTTT
- TRBJ2-7 TRBV12-3/TRBV12-4 - CASRGNSYEQYF TGTGCGTCGAGAGGGAACTCCTACGAGCAGTACTTC
- TRBJ1-1 TRBV5-5 - CASSSVTLEAFF TGTGCCAGCAGCTCGGTGACACTTGAAGCTTTCTTT
- TRBJ2-1 TRBV2 TRBD1 CASSEGTGGYEQFF TGTGCCAGCAGTGAAGGGACAGGTGGATATGAGCAGTTCTTC
- TRBJ2-5 TRBV24-1 - CATSDPGRVETQYF TGTGCCACCAGTGACCCGGGCAGGGTGGAGACCCAGTACTTC
- TRBJ1-5 TRBV30 - CAWESIKGGNQPQHF TGTGCCTGGGAGAGTATAAAGGGGGGCAATCAGCCCCAGCATTTT
once TRBJ1-1 TRBV6-5 - CASTHRGGTEAFF TGTGCCAGCACCCACAGAGGGGGCACTGAAGCTTTCTTT
- TRBJ1-1 TRBV7-2 - CASSLGPLNTEAFF TGTGCCAGCAGCTTAGGGCCCCTGAACACTGAAGCTTTCTTT
few TRBJ2-1 TRBV5-5 - CASSPGTYNEQFF TGTGCCAGCAGCCCCGGGACTTACAATGAGCAGTTCTTC
once TRBJ1-1 TRBV28 TRBD1 CASRNMGGQVDTEAFF TGTGCCAGCAGAAATATGGGCGGACAGGTGGACACTGAAGCTTTCTTT
- TRBJ2-3 TRBV7-9 TRBD2 CASSSTSGGTDTQYF TGTGCCAGCAGCTCGACTAGCGGGGGCACAGATACGCAGTATTTT
- TRBJ1-3 TRBV13 - CASSLVSGGSGNTIYF TGTGCCAGCAGCTTAGTGTCGGGGGGCTCTGGAAACACCATATATTTT
- TRBJ1-2 TRBV7-2 TRBD1 CASSSGTGGVGYTF TGTGCCAGCAGCTCCGGGACAGGGGGAGTTGGCTACACCTTC
- TRBJ2-1 TRBV7-3 - CASSLNYQGDEQFF TGTGCCAGCAGCTTAAACTATCAAGGCGATGAGCAGTTCTTC
- TRBJ2-1 TRBV7-9 - CASSLPGAYNEQFF TGTGCCAGCAGCTTGCCGGGGGCTTACAATGAGCAGTTCTTC
- TRBJ2-5 TRBV12-3/TRBV12-4 - CASSLIGETQYF TGTGCCAGCAGCCTGATAGGGGAGACCCAGTACTTC
- TRBJ1-4 TRBV4-2 TRBD1 CASSRSWTGNEKLFF TGTGCCAGCAGCCGCTCCTGGACAGGAAATGAAAAACTGTTTTTT
- TRBJ2-7 TRBV18 - CASSESEAYEQYF TGTGCCAGCTCGGAGTCCGAGGCCTACGAGCAGTACTTC
- TRBJ2-1 TRBV19 TRBD2 CASSIRGLADYNEQFF TGTGCCAGTAGTATAAGAGGACTAGCTGACTACAATGAGCAGTTCTTC
- TRBJ2-7 TRBV28 TRBD2 CATRKGGRVYEQYF TGTGCGACCCGTAAGGGCGGGAGGGTCTACGAGCAGTACTTC